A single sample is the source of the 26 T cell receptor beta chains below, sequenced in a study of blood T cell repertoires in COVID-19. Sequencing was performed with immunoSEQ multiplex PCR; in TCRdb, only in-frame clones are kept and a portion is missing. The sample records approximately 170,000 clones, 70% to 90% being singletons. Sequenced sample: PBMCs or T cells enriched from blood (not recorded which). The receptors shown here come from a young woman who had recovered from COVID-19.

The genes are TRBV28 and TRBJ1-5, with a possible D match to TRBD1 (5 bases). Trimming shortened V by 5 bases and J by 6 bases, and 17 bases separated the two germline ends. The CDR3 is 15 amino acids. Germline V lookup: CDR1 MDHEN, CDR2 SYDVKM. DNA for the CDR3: TGTGCCAGCAGTAGACTCGCTCTCGGGGGTCAGCCCCAGCATTTT. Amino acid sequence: CASSRLALGGQPQHF.

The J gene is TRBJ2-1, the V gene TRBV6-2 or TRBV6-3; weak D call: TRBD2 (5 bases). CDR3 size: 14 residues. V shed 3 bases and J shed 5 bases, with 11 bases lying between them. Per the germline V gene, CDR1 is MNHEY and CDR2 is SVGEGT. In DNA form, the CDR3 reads TGTGCCAGCAGTTATGAGGGCTACCACAATGAGCAGTTCTTC. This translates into CASSYEGYHNEQFF.

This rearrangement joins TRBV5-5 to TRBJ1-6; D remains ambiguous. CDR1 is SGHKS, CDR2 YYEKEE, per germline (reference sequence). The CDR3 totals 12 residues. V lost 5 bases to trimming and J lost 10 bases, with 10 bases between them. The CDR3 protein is CASRNSGSPLHF. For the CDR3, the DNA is TGTGCCAGCAGAAATTCCGGGTCACCCCTCCACTTT.

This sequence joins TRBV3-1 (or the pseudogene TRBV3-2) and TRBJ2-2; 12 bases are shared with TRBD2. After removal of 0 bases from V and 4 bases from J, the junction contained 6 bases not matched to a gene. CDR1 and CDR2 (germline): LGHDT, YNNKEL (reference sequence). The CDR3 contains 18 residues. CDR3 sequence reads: CASSQDSGLAGSTGELFF. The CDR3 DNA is TGTGCCAGCAGCCAAGATTCGGGACTAGCGGGCAGCACCGGGGAGCTGTTTTTT.

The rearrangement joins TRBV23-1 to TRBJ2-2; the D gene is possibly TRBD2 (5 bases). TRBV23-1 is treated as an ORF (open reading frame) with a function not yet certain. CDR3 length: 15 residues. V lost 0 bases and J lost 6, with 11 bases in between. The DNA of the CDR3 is TGCGCCAGCAGTCAATCGCGCGGGTCCCCCGGGGAGCTGTTTTTT. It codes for CASSQSRGSPGELFF.

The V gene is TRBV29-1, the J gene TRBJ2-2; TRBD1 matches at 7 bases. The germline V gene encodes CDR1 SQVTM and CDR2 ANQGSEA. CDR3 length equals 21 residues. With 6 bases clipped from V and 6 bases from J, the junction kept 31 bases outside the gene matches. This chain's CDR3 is CSVPITQLGTAQVPRAGELFF. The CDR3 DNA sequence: TGCAGCGTCCCCATTACACAACTCGGGACAGCTCAAGTCCCCCGCGCCGGGGAGCTGTTTTTT.

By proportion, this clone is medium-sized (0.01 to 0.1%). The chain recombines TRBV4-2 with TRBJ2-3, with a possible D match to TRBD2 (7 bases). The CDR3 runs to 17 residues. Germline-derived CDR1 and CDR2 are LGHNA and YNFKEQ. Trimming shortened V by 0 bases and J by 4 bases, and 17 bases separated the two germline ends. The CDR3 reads CASSQEGRGRGADTQYF. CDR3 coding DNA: TGTGCCAGCAGCCAAGAGGGTAGGGGGAGGGGGGCAGATACGCAGTATTTT.

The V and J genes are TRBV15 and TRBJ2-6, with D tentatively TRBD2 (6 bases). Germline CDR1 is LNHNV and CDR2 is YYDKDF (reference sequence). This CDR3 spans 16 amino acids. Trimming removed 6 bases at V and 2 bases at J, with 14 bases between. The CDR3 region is CATSRVRGTGANVLTF. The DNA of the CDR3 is TGTGCCACCAGTCGGGTCCGCGGGACTGGGGCCAACGTCCTGACTTTC.

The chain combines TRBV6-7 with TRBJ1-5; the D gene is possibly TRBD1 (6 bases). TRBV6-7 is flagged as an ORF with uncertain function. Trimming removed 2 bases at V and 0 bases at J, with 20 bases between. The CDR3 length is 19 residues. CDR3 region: CASSYPSRTESYSNQPQHF. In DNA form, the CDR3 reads TGTGCCAGCAGTTACCCGAGCCGGACAGAGAGTTATAGCAATCAGCCCCAGCATTTT.

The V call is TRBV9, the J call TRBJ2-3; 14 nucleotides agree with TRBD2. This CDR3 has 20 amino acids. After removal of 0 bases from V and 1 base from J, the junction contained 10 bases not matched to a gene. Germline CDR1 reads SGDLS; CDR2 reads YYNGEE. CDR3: CASSVDPGLAGVGGTDTQYF. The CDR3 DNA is TGTGCCAGCAGCGTAGATCCGGGACTAGCGGGAGTCGGTGGCACAGATACGCAGTATTTT.

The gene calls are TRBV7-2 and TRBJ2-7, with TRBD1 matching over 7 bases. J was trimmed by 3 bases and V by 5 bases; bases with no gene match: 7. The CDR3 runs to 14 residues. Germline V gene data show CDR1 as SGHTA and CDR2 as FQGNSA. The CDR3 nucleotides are TGTGCCAGCAGCGCATACCAGGGGGACTACGAGCAGTACTTC. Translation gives CASSAYQGDYEQYF.

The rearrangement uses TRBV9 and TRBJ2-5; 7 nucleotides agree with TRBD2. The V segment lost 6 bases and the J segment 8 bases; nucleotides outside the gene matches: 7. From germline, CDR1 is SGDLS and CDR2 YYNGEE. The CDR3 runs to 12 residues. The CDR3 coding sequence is TGTGCCAGCACCAGTCCGGGAGGTACCCAGTACTTC. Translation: CASTSPGGTQYF.

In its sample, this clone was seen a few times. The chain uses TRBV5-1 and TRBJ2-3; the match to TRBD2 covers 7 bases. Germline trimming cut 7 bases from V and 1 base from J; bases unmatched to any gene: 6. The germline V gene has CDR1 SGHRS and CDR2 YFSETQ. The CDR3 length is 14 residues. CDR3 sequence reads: CASYGEGRTDTQYF. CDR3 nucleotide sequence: TGCGCCAGCTATGGGGAGGGGCGCACAGATACGCAGTATTTT.

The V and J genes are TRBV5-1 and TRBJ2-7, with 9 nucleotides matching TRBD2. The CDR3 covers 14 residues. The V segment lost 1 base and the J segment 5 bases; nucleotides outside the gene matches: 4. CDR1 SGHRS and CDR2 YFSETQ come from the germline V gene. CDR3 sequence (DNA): TGCGCCAGCAGCTTGCGCGGGAGGGCGGACGAGCAGTACTTC. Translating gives CASSLRGRADEQYF.

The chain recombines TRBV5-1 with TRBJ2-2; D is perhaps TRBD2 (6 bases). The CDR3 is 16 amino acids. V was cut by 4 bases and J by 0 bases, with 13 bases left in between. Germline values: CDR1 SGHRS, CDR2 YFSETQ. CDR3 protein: CASSLPGLANTGELFF. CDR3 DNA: TGCGCCAGCAGCCTGCCGGGACTCGCGAACACCGGGGAGCTGTTTTTT. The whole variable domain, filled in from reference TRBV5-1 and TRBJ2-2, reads KAGVTQTPRYLIKTRGQQVTLSCSPISGHRSVSWYQQTPGQGLQFLFEYFSETQRNKGNFPGRFSGRQFSNSRSEMNVSTLELGDSALYLCASSLPGLANTGELFFGEGSRLTVL.

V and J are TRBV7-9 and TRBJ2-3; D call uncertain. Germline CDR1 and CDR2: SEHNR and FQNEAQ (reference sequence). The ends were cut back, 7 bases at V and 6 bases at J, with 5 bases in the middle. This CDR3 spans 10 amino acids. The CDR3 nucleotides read TGTGCCAGCACTTCTGATACGCAGTATTTT. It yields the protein CASTSDTQYF. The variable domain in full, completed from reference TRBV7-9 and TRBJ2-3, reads DTGVSQNPRHKITKRGQNVTFRCDPISEHNRLYWYRQTLGQGPEFLTYFQNEAQLEKSRLLSDRFSAERPKGSFSTLEIQRTEQGDSAMYLCASTSDTQYFGPGTRLTVL.

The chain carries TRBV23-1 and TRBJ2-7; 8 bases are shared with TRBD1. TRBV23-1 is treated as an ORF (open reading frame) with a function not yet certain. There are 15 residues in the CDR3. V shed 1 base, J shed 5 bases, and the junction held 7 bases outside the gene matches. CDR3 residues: CASSQFRGRRHEQYF. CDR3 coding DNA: TGCGCCAGCAGTCAATTCAGGGGGCGCCGCCACGAGCAGTACTTC.

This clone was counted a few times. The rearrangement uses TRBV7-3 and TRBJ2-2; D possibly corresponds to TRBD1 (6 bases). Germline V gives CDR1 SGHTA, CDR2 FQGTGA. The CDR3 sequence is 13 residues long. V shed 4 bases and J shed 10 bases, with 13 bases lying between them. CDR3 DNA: TGTGCCAGCAGCTCCGCCCAGGGGATGGAGCTGTTTTTT. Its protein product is CASSSAQGMELFF.

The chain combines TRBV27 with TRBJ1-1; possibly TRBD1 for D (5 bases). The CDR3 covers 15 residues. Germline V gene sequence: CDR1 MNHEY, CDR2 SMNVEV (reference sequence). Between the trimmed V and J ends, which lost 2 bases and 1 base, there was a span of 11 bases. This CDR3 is CASSLRGLQNTEAFF. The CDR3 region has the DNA TGTGCCAGCAGTTTAAGGGGACTCCAGAACACTGAAGCTTTCTTT.

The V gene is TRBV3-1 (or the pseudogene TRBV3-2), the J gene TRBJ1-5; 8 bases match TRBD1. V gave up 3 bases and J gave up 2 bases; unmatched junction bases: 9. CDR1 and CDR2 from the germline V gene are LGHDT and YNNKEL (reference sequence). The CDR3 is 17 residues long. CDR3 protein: CASSQWAPGQGNQPQHF. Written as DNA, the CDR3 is TGTGCCAGCAGCCAGTGGGCCCCGGGACAGGGCAATCAGCCCCAGCATTTT.

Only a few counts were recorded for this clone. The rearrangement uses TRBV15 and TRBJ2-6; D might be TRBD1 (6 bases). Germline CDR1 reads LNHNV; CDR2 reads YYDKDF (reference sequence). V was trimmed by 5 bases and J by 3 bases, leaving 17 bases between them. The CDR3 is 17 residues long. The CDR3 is CATSPNLGGDGANVLTF. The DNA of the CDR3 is TGTGCCACCAGCCCGAACTTAGGGGGAGATGGGGCCAACGTCCTGACTTTC.

CDR3 nucleotides: TGTGCCAGCAGTGACTCCCAGGGGCAGACTGAAGCTTTCTTT. As protein: CASSDSQGQTEAFF. The chain uses TRBV6-4 and TRBJ1-1; D perhaps matches TRBD1 (6 bases). The CDR3 is made up of 14 amino acids. V was trimmed by 0 bases and J by 5 bases, leaving 10 bases between them. Germline CDR1 reads MRHNA; CDR2 reads SNTAGT.

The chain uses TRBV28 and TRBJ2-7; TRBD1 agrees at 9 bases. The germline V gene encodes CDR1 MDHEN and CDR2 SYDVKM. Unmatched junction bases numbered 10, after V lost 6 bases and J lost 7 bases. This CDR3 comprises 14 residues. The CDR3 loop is CASSPGTGPREQYF. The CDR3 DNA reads TGTGCCAGCAGCCCAGGGACAGGGCCTAGGGAGCAGTACTTC.

The CDR3: CASSFAGAGEQYF. CDR3 nucleotide sequence: TGTGCCAGCAGCTTCGCGGGGGCGGGGGAGCAGTACTTC. The chain recombines TRBV6-5 with TRBJ2-7, with D possibly matching TRBD2 (7 bases). V was clipped by 6 bases and J by 7 bases, with 16 bases between them. Per the germline V gene, CDR1 is MNHEY and CDR2 is SVGAGI. This CDR3 spans 13 amino acids.

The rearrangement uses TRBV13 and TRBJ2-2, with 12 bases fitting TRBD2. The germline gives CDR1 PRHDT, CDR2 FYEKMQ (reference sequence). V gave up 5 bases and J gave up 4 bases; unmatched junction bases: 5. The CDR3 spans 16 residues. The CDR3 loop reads CASSILAGGFTGELFF. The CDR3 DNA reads TGTGCCAGCAGCATACTAGCGGGAGGCTTCACCGGGGAGCTGTTTTTT.

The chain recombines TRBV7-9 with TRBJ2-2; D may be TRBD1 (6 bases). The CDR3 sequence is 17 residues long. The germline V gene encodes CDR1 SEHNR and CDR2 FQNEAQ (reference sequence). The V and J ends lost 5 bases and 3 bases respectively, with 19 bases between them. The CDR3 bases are TGTGCCAGCAGCCAACTACCGGGACAAGCACACACCGGGGAGCTGTTTTTT. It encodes CASSQLPGQAHTGELFF.